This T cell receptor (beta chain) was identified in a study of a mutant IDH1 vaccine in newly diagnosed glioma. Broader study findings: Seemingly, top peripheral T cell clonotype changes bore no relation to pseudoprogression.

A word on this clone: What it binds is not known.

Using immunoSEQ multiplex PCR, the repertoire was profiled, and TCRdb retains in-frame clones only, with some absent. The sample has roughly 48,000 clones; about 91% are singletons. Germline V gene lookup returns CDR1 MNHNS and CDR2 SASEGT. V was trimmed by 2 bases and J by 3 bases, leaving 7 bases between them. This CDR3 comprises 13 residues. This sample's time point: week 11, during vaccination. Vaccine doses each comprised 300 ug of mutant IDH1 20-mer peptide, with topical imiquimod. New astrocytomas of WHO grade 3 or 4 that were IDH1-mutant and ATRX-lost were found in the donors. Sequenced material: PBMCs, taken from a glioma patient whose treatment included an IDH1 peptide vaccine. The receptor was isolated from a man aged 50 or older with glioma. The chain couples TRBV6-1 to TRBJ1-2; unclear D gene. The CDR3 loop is CASSERTDYGYTF. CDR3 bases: TGTGCCAGCAGTGAACGAACGGACTATGGCTACACCTTC.